One sample yielded the 24 T cell receptor beta chains listed below, sequenced in a study of T cells in Graves' hyperthyroidism and ophthalmopathy. Amplification targeted TCR beta CDR3 regions from RNA transcripts. An initial round of RT-PCR targeting the TCR CDR3 relied on the HTBI primer set. TCRdb itself ran the multiplex PCR reads through MiXCR, one entry per CDR3 protein. The repertoire holds hundreds of thousands of distinct CDR3 sequences, with more than 12% as singletons. The sample taken for sequencing was blood. These receptor sequences come from a woman in her 50s with Graves' ophthalmopathy.

At least ten counts were recorded for this clonotype. The chain combines TRBV5-1 with TRBJ1-1; no reliable D call. With 3 bases removed from V and 5 bases from J, the gap between germline ends came to 11 bases. This CDR3 has 13 residues. The V gene's germline CDR1 is SGHRS and CDR2 YFSETQ. CDR3 sequence reads: CASSSDLATEAFF. DNA of the CDR3: TGCGCCAGCAGCTCCGATCTGGCGACTGAAGCTTTCTTT.

This clonotype was observed many times. The rearrangement joins TRBV6-6 to TRBJ1-2; 12 positions match TRBD1. V was clipped by 0 bases and J by 7 bases; unmatched bases: 9. In germline, CDR1 is MNHNY, CDR2 SVGAGI (reference sequence). The CDR3 extends over 17 amino acids. In DNA, the CDR3 is TGTGCCAGCAGTTACTCTTCTCCGGGACAGGGGGCGCTTGGCTACACCTTC. Translated: CASSYSSPGQGALGYTF.

This chain links TRBV28 with TRBJ2-5; tentatively, D is TRBD1 (5 bases). The V and J ends lost 4 bases and 1 base respectively, with 10 bases between them. The CDR3 covers 14 residues. CDR1 is MDHEN and CDR2 is SYDVKM in the germline V gene. The CDR3 DNA follows: TGTGCCAGCAGTTCTCCGACAGTCCAAGAGACCCAGTACTTC. This sequence encodes CASSSPTVQETQYF.

The V gene is TRBV27, the J gene TRBJ1-4, with D possibly being TRBD1 (6 bases). CDR1 MNHEY and CDR2 SMNVEV come from the germline V gene (reference sequence). This CDR3 spans 15 amino acids. The V gene lost 5 bases and the J gene lost 2 bases, with 12 bases spanning the gap. CDR3 DNA sequence: TGTGCCAGCAGTACTACAGGGATCACTAATGAAAAACTGTTTTTT. It codes for CASSTTGITNEKLFF. Filled out from reference TRBV27 and TRBJ1-4, the complete variable domain reads EAQVTQNPRYLITVTGKKLTVTCSQNMNHEYMSWYRQDPGLGLRQIYYSMNVEVTDKGDVPEGYKVSRKEKRNFPLILESPSPNQTSLYFCASSTTGITNEKLFFGSGTQLSVL.

There are a few counts of this clonotype. The chain uses TRBV4-1 and TRBJ2-3; 8 bases line up with TRBD2. Germline V lookup: CDR1 MGHRA, CDR2 YSYEKL. V lost 2 bases and J lost 0; bases outside the gene matches: 7. The CDR3 covers 17 residues. The CDR3 loop reads CASSQTQRGMSTDTQYF. For the CDR3, the DNA is TGCGCCAGCAGCCAAACTCAGCGGGGGATGAGCACAGATACGCAGTATTTT.

This clonotype has ten or more counts. The chain uses TRBV7-3 and TRBJ2-7; D call uncertain. CDR3 length: 17 residues. In germline, CDR1 is SGHTA, CDR2 FQGTGA. With 5 bases removed from V and 1 base from J, the gap between germline ends came to 21 bases. CDR3 sequence: CASSHRSAGTKSYEQYF. The CDR3 DNA follows: TGTGCCAGCAGCCATAGGTCTGCTGGCACCAAGTCCTACGAGCAGTACTTC.

This sequence joins TRBV19 and TRBJ1-5, with D tentatively TRBD1 (6 bases). This CDR3 region has 14 residues. The germline V gene has CDR1 LNHDA and CDR2 SQIVND (reference sequence). Trimming cost V 4 bases and J 6 bases, with 13 bases left between them. The CDR3 sequence: CASSTGAARQPQHF. The CDR3 nucleotides are TGTGCCAGTAGTACAGGGGCCGCCCGTCAGCCCCAGCATTTT.

This clonotype was seen at least ten times. The rearrangement links TRBV7-2 to TRBJ2-2; 8 nucleotides align to TRBD1. This CDR3 spans 15 amino acids. The V and J ends lost 11 bases and 3 bases, in that order; junction bases with no gene match: 11. CDR1 is SGHTA, CDR2 FQGNSA, per germline. The CDR3, as DNA: TGTGCCTCGAACGAGCAGGGGGCGGACACCGGGGAGCTGTTTTTT. It specifies CASNEQGADTGELFF.

This clonotype has a handful of counts. The V gene is TRBV6-5, the J gene TRBJ1-2; TRBD1 matches 8 bases. Germline trimming cut 2 bases from V and 3 bases from J; bases unmatched to any gene: 11. Per germline, CDR1 MNHEY and CDR2 SVGAGI. The length of the CDR3 is 17 residues. The CDR3 spells CASSYEGTGSIDYGYTF. The CDR3 nucleotides are TGTGCCAGCAGTTACGAGGGGACAGGAAGCATTGACTATGGCTACACCTTC.

This clonotype appeared many times. J is TRBJ2-4 and V is TRBV12-3 or TRBV12-4; 8 bases are shared with TRBD2. V dropped 4 bases and J dropped 6; count of bases not matched to a gene: 2. This CDR3 contains 13 residues. DNA for the CDR3: TGTGCCAGCAGTTCCAGCGGGAGAAACATTCAGTACTTC. It yields the protein CASSSSGRNIQYF.

The CDR3 sequence: CASSVNSVSNEKLFF. Written as DNA, the CDR3 is TGTGCCAGCAGTGTAAACAGCGTCTCTAATGAAAAACTGTTTTTT. The V call is TRBV2, the J call TRBJ1-4; D is uncertain. Germline CDR1 is SNHLY and CDR2 is FYNNEI. V dropped 4 bases and J dropped 3 bases, with 12 bases sitting between them. The length of the CDR3 is 15 residues. Together with reference TRBV2 and TRBJ1-4, the CDR3 gives the full variable domain: EPEVTQTPSHQVTQMGQEVILRCVPISNHLYFYWYRQILGQKVEFLVSFYNNEISEKSEIFDDQFSVERPDGSNFTLKIRSTKLEDSAMYFCASSVNSVSNEKLFFGSGTQLSVL.

Many counts were recorded for this clonotype. The CDR3, as DNA: TGTGCCAGCAGTTACGCCATAGCGGGAGCTTACAATGAGCAGTTCTTC. It translates to CASSYAIAGAYNEQFF. This chain uses TRBV6-2 or TRBV6-3 with TRBJ2-1, with 9 bases identical to TRBD2. From germline, CDR1 is MNHEY and CDR2 SVGEGT. The CDR3 contains 16 residues. V was clipped by 2 bases and J by 4 bases; unmatched bases: 6.

The chain employs TRBV20-1 and TRBJ1-1, with a possible D match to TRBD1 (5 bases). The germline CDR1 and CDR2 sequences are DFQATT and SNEGSKA (reference sequence). Trimming removed 0 bases from V and 0 bases from J, with 14 bases in between. There are 16 residues in the CDR3. The CDR3 coding sequence is TGCAGTGCTAGAGACCGGCCAGGGAGCATGAACACTGAAGCTTTCTTT. It is translated as CSARDRPGSMNTEAFF.

This clonotype was recorded many times. The chain links TRBV11-3 to TRBJ2-7; D could derive from TRBD1 or TRBD2 (5 bases each). From germline, CDR1 is SGHNT and CDR2 YENEEA. Deletions cut 5 bases from V and 4 bases from J, with 15 bases between. CDR3 length: 14 amino acids. Here the CDR3 reads CASSPSRGAYEQYF. The CDR3 bases are TGTGCCAGCAGCCCCTCTAGGGGAGCGTACGAGCAGTACTTC.

The sample holds many counts of this clonotype. The genes are TRBV6-6 and TRBJ2-7; 8 bases are shared with TRBD2. Germline V gene lookup returns CDR1 MNHNY and CDR2 SVGAGI (reference sequence). Trimming at V came to 0 bases and at J to 6 bases, leaving 10 bases not matched to a gene. There are 16 residues in the CDR3. The chain's CDR3 is CASSYSSLTGGLEQYF. The CDR3 DNA reads as TGTGCCAGCAGTTACTCGTCATTAACGGGAGGGCTCGAGCAGTACTTC.

Concerning this clonotype: A much larger clone differs by one base, so this may be a read error. The J gene is TRBJ2-7, the V gene TRBV7-6, with D perhaps assigned TRBD1 or TRBD2 (5 bases each). The V gene lost 3 bases and the J gene lost 6 bases, with 21 bases spanning the gap. Germline-derived CDR1 and CDR2 are SGHVS and FNYEAQ. The CDR3 extends over 16 amino acids. The CDR3 protein is CASSLSGIGAGSEQYF. CDR3 DNA: TGTGCCAGCAGCTTGTCCGGGATAGGGGCAGGAAGCGAGCAGTACTTC.

This clonotype was observed at least ten times. V and J are TRBV20-1 and TRBJ2-7; D is possibly TRBD2 (6 bases). In germline, CDR1 is DFQATT, CDR2 SNEGSKA (reference sequence). The CDR3 length is 15 residues. The V end lost 3 bases, the J end lost 3 bases, and 18 bases lay between the germline ends. In DNA, the CDR3 is TGCAGTGCTAGCCGTCGGTCGGGAGTAGGCTACGAGCAGTACTTC. It translates to CSASRRSGVGYEQYF.

This clonotype was detected many times. CDR3 in DNA: TGTGCCAGCAGTGGGACAGGGTACTATGGCTACACCTTC. This codes for CASSGTGYYGYTF. V is TRBV12-3 or TRBV12-4 and J is TRBJ1-2; 9 positions agree with TRBD1. The CDR3 is 13 amino acids. Trimming at V came to 5 bases and at J to 3 bases, leaving 1 base not matched to a gene.

The V and J genes are TRBV28 and TRBJ2-2; 15 bases map to TRBD2. Germline V gene data show CDR1 as MDHEN and CDR2 as SYDVKM. This CDR3 comprises 18 residues. Losses at the gene ends were 2 bases for V and 3 bases for J; bases not matched to a gene: 4. In DNA, the CDR3 is TGTGCCAGCAGTTTAGGGACTAGCGGGAGGCCCCACACCGGGGAGCTGTTTTTT. Protein product: CASSLGTSGRPHTGELFF.

This clonotype was seen at least ten times. The chain uses TRBV19 and TRBJ2-1; D is uncertain. Germline CDR1 reads LNHDA; CDR2 reads SQIVND (reference sequence). The V and J ends lost 4 bases and 9 bases respectively, with 7 bases between them. The CDR3 sequence is 11 residues long. CDR3 nucleotides: TGTGCCAGTAGTAACAAAATTGAGCAGTTCTTC. Translating gives CASSNKIEQFF.

This clonotype was observed many times. V and J are TRBV20-1 and TRBJ1-6, with a possible D match to TRBD1 (6 bases). Between the trimmed V and J ends, which lost 5 bases and 2 bases, there was a span of 10 bases. The V gene's germline CDR1 is DFQATT and CDR2 SNEGSKA (reference sequence). The CDR3 length is 14 residues. The CDR3 reads CSASQGTYNSPLHF. For the CDR3, the DNA is TGCAGTGCTTCACAGGGAACCTATAATTCACCCCTCCACTTT.

The chain uses TRBV11-1 and TRBJ1-1; D is perhaps TRBD1 (5 bases). CDR3 size: 14 residues. Trimming took off 6 bases at V and 3 bases at J, with 14 bases between the two ends. CDR1 and CDR2 from the germline V gene are SGHAT and FQDESV (reference sequence). The CDR3 spells CASSRGVMYTEAFF. CDR3 nucleotides: TGTGCCAGCAGTCGGGGGGTTATGTACACTGAAGCTTTCTTT.

The CDR3 is CSVEGGINEKLFF. The CDR3 DNA sequence: TGCAGCGTTGAAGGGGGTATTAATGAAAAACTGTTTTTT. The V and J genes are TRBV29-1 and TRBJ1-4; D is undetermined. The CDR3 extends over 13 amino acids. CDR1 is SQVTM and CDR2 is ANQGSEA in the germline V gene. V was clipped by 1 base and J by 4 bases, with 7 bases between them.

This clonotype showed up many times. The chain joins TRBV12-3 or TRBV12-4 to TRBJ1-5; TRBD1 is a possible D gene (5 bases). V lost 3 bases and J 6 bases, leaving 15 bases between the germline ends. The CDR3 extends over 15 amino acids. The chain's CDR3 is CASSLGQGNFQPQHF. The CDR3 DNA sequence: TGTGCCAGCAGTTTGGGTCAGGGCAACTTTCAGCCCCAGCATTTT.